This T cell receptor beta chain was captured in a study of cytomegalovirus exposure and HLA in healthy donors. PCR used 60 Vbeta primers and 13 Jbeta primers. Sequenced by immunoSEQ multiplex PCR; TCRdb stores in-frame clones only, minus some. The repertoire has 150,000 to 170,000 clones, approximately 80% of them found once; the top ten carry 13%. This clone was seen a few times. The target antigen is unknown. Germline V gene data show CDR1 as SGHDT and CDR2 as YYEEEE. The ends were cut back, 5 bases at V and 3 bases at J, with 11 bases in the middle. This CDR3 contains 13 residues. Overall study results and limits: Later work found most CMV-associated TCR beta chains apparently HLA-restricted.

Sequenced input: PBMCs. The V and J genes are TRBV5-6 and TRBJ1-2, with D possibly being TRBD1 (5 bases). The TCR comes from a man aged 30-40 years in good health and CMV-seropositive. CDR3 in amino acids: CASRGSTDYGYTF. The CDR3, as DNA: TGTGCCAGCAGAGGGTCGACAGACTATGGCTACACCTTC.